This is a list of T cell receptor beta chains from one sample in a study of blood T cell repertoires in COVID-19. Sequenced by immunoSEQ multiplex PCR; TCRdb stores in-frame clones only, minus some. The table lists around 400,000 clones, 80% to 90% of them singletons. The specimen sequenced was peripheral blood. The source is a woman aged 60-75 years with COVID-19, enrolled during active disease. The CDR3 runs from the conserved cysteine through the conserved F or W. D genes are given only for firm matches. The size entry is marked missing in some rows and otherwise reads once, few, many or a size class.

TRBV2	TRBJ1-2	-	TRBD1	TGTGCCAGCAGTGTGGACAACAGGGGGCGAGAAAACTATGGCTACACCTTC	CASSVDNRGRENYGYTF
TRBV27	TRBJ1-6	-	TRBD1	TGTGCCAGCAGTTTAGGGACAGGGTGGGGTTCACCCCTCCACTTT	CASSLGTGWGSPLHF
TRBV28	TRBJ1-1	-	TRBD1	TGTGCCAGCAGTATCAGCCGGGACAGGGTTCGACCTTTCTTT	CASSISRDRVRPFF
TRBV7-9	TRBJ1-1	-	-	TGTGCCAGCAGCTTAGTCGGGGGGCCGAACACTGAAGCTTTCTTT	CASSLVGGPNTEAFF
TRBV10-3	TRBJ2-5	-	TRBD2	TGTGCCATCAAGCTAGCGGGGGAAGAGACCCAGTACTTC	CAIKLAGEETQYF
TRBV3-1/TRBV3-2	TRBJ1-2	-	-	TGTGCCAGCAGCGACAGGTTCTATGGCTACACCTTC	CASSDRFYGYTF
TRBV6-5	TRBJ1-2	-	TRBD1	TGTGCCAGCAGTCAACCAGGGGGTAACTATGGCTACACCTTC	CASSQPGGNYGYTF
TRBV7-8	TRBJ2-7	few	TRBD1	TGTGCCAGCAGCTTCGGACAGGGATACGAGCAGTACTTC	CASSFGQGYEQYF
TRBV12-2	TRBJ1-2	-	-	TGTGCAAGTCGCCCCAACCGGGACAGCAAGAGTCGATATGGCTACACCTTC	CASRPNRDSKSRYGYTF
TRBV7-9	TRBJ2-7	few	TRBD1	TGTGCCAGCAGCTTGACAGGGGGCGTCTACGAGCAGTACTTC	CASSLTGGVYEQYF
TRBV2	TRBJ1-1	-	TRBD1	TGTGCCAGCAGTGAAAGGACAGGGAACACTGAAGCTTTCTTT	CASSERTGNTEAFF
TRBV27	TRBJ2-7	-	TRBD1	TGTGCCAGCAGTTTATACAGGGGTGGCCACGAGCAGTACTTC	CASSLYRGGHEQYF
TRBV6-5	TRBJ2-3	-	TRBD2	TGTGCCAGCAGCCGGGGACTAGCGGTCACAGATACGCAGTATTTT	CASSRGLAVTDTQYF
TRBV28	TRBJ1-2	-	-	TGTGCCAGCAGTCCTACAACAGGGCCGGGCTACACCTTC	CASSPTTGPGYTF
TRBV5-4	TRBJ1-2	-	TRBD1	TGTGCCAGCAGTCAAAATCAGGGGGTCATAGGGGGCTACACCTTC	CASSQNQGVIGGYTF
TRBV6-5	TRBJ2-1	-	TRBD1	TGTGCCAGCAGTTTCTCGGACAGGAAAAACAATGAGCAGTTCTTC	CASSFSDRKNNEQFF
TRBV19	TRBJ2-2	few	TRBD1	TGTGCCAGTACCTCCGCCAGGGGGCAAACCGGGGAGCTGTTTTTT	CASTSARGQTGELFF
TRBV5-1	TRBJ2-2	-	-	TGCGCCAGCAGCCCCTCGGGGAACACCGGGGAGCTGTTTTTT	CASSPSGNTGELFF
TRBV11-3	TRBJ2-3	-	-	TGTGCCAGCAGCCCTAGGGAGTGGGATACGCAGTATTTT	CASSPREWDTQYF
TRBV6-5	TRBJ1-1	-	-	TGTGCCAGCAGTTACTCAAGGCGGACTGAAGCTTTCTTT	CASSYSRRTEAFF
TRBV5-8	TRBJ2-1	few	TRBD2	TGTGCCAGCAGCTTATGGCCAAGCGGGGCGAACAATGAGCAGTTCTTC	CASSLWPSGANNEQFF
TRBV13	TRBJ1-4	few	TRBD1	TGTGCCAGCAGCTTGAAAATGACGACAGGGTTTAATGAAAAACTGTTTTTT	CASSLKMTTGFNEKLFF
TRBV6-5	TRBJ1-1	-	-	TGTGCCAGCAGACAGGGAGGGAGGACCACTGAAGCTTTCTTT	CASRQGGRTTEAFF
TRBV19	TRBJ2-7	-	-	TGTGCCAGTAGTATAGATCGGAGGGGCCTCTACGAGCAGTACTTC	CASSIDRRGLYEQYF
TRBV30	TRBJ1-1	-	-	TGTGCCTGGAGACTTGGGGGGGGGAACACTGAAGCTTTCTTT	CAWRLGGGNTEAFF
TRBV12-3/TRBV12-4	TRBJ2-6	-	-	TGTGCCAGTCAGTACTCTGGGGCCAACGTCCTGACTTTC	CASQYSGANVLTF
TRBV27	TRBJ1-2	-	TRBD1	TGTGCCAGCAGGATGGGACAGGGTGTTGGCTACACCTTC	CASRMGQGVGYTF
TRBV7-8	TRBJ2-7	-	-	TGTGCCAGCACCAGGGACACTCACCGGGAGCAGTACTTC	CASTRDTHREQYF
TRBV19	TRBJ1-5	-	-	TGTGCCAGTACCAGGGACTCCAATAGCAATCAGCCCCAGCATTTT	CASTRDSNSNQPQHF
TRBV9	TRBJ2-1	-	-	TGTGCCAGCAGCGTAGACAGGGTCCATGAGCAGTTCTTC	CASSVDRVHEQFF
TRBV5-1	TRBJ2-7	-	TRBD2	TGCGCCAGCAGCTTGGCCCGGACTAGCGGGGGGGTAAACGAGCAGTACTTC	CASSLARTSGGVNEQYF
TRBV5-1	TRBJ1-6	-	TRBD1	TGCGCCAGCAGCAGTGGACAGGGTCATAATTCACCCCTCCACTTT	CASSSGQGHNSPLHF
TRBV12-3/TRBV12-4	TRBJ2-5	-	-	TGTGCCAGCAGTTTACCGAGCCAAGAGACCCAGTACTTC	CASSLPSQETQYF
TRBV7-9	TRBJ1-2	-	-	TGTGCCAGCAGCGAGACATTAAATGGCTACACCTTC	CASSETLNGYTF
TRBV15	TRBJ2-7	-	-	TGTGCCACCTCTTGGAGCGGCTACGAGCAGTACTTC	CATSWSGYEQYF
TRBV5-6	TRBJ1-1	-	-	TGTGCCAGCAGCACTGAAGCTGAAGCTTTCTTT	CASSTEAEAFF